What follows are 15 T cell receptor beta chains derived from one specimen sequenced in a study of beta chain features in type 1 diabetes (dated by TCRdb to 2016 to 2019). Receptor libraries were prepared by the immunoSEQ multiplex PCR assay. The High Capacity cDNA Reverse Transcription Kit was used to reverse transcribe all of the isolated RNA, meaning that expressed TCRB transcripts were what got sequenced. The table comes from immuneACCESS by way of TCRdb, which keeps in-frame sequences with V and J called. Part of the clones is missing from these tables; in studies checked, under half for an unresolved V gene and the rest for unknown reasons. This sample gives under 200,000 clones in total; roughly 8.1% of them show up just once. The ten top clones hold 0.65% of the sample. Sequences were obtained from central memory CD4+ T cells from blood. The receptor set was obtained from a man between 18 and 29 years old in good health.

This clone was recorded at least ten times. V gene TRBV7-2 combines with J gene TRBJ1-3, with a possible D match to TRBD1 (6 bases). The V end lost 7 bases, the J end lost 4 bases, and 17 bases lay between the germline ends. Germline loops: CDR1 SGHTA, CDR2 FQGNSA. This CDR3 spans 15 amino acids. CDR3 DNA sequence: TGTGCCAGCACCGGACAGAACAACCTCGGAAACACCATATATTTT. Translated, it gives CASTGQNNLGNTIYF.

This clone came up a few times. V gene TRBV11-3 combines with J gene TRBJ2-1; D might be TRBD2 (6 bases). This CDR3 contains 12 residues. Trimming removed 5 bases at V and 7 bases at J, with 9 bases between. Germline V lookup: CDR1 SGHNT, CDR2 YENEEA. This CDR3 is CASSPGRNEQFF. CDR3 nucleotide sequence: TGTGCCAGCAGCCCCGGGAGAAATGAGCAGTTCTTC.

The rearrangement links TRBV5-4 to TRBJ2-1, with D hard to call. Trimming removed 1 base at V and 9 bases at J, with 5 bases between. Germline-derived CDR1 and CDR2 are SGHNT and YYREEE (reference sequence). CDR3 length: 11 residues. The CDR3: CASSLFSEQFF. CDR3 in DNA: TGTGCCAGCAGCTTGTTCTCTGAGCAGTTCTTC.

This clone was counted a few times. The CDR3 DNA is TGCGCCAGCAGCCAAGGCCGGGACAGGGTACTAGCGGGGACCTACGAGCAGTACTTC. Protein sequence: CASSQGRDRVLAGTYEQYF. The genes are TRBV5-1 and TRBJ2-7; a possible D gene is TRBD2 (10 bases). Between the trimmed V and J ends, which lost 4 bases and 2 bases, there was a span of 28 bases. The CDR3 is made up of 19 amino acids. Germline CDR1 is SGHRS and CDR2 is YFSETQ.

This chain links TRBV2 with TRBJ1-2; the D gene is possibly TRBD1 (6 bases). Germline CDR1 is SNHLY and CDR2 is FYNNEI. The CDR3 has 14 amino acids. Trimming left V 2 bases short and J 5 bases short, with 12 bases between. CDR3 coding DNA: TGTGCCAGCAGTGAATTGGGGGCGTTATATGGCTACACCTTC. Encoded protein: CASSELGALYGYTF. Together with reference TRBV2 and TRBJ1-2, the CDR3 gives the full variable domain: EPEVTQTPSHQVTQMGQEVILRCVPISNHLYFYWYRQILGQKVEFLVSFYNNEISEKSEIFDDQFSVERPDGSNFTLKIRSTKLEDSAMYFCASSELGALYGYTFGSGTRLTVV.

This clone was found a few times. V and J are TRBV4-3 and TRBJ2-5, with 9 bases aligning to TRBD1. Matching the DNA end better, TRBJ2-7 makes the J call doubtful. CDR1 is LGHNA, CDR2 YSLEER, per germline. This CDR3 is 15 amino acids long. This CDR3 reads CASSLAMGQGYEQYF. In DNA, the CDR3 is TGCGCCAGCAGCCTTGCTATGGGACAGGGCTACGAGCAGTACTTC.

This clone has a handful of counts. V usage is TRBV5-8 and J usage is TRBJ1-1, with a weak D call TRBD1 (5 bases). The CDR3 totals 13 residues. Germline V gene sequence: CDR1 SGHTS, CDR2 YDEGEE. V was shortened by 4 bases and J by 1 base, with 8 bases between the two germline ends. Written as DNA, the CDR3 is TGTGCCAGCAGCACTGGACAGAACACTGAAGCTTTCTTT. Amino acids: CASSTGQNTEAFF.

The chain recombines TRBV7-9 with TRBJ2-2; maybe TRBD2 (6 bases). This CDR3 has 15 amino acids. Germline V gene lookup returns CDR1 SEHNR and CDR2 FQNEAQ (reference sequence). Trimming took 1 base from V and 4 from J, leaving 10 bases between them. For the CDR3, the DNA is TGTGCCAGCAGCTTAGGGGCGCGGGGCACCGGGGAGCTGTTTTTT. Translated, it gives CASSLGARGTGELFF. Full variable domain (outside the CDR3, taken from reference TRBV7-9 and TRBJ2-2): DTGVSQNPRHKITKRGQNVTFRCDPISEHNRLYWYRQTLGQGPEFLTYFQNEAQLEKSRLLSDRFSAERPKGSFSTLEIQRTEQGDSAMYLCASSLGARGTGELFFGEGSRLTVL.

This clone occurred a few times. The CDR3 sequence: CASSSLAGGPYEQYF. For the CDR3, the DNA is TGTGCCAGCAGCTCCCTAGCGGGAGGACCCTACGAGCAGTACTTC. The chain is built from TRBV7-9 and TRBJ2-7; 11 bases map to TRBD2. From germline, CDR1 is SEHNR and CDR2 FQNEAQ (reference sequence). Trimming removed 4 bases from V and 2 bases from J; junction bases left unmatched: 4. This CDR3 region has 15 residues.

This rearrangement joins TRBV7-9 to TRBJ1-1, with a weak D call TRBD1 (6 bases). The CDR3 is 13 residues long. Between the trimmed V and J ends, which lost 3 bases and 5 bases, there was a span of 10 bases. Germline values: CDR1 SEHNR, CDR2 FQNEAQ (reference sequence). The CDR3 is CASSFSGETEAFF. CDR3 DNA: TGTGCCAGCAGCTTCTCAGGGGAGACTGAAGCTTTCTTT.

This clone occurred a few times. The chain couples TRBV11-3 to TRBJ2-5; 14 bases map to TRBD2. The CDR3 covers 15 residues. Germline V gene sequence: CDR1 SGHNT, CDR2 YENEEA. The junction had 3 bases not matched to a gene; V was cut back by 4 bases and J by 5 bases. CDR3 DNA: TGTGCCAGCAGCTCGGGACTAGCGGGAGTGGAGACCCAGTACTTC. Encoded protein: CASSSGLAGVETQYF.

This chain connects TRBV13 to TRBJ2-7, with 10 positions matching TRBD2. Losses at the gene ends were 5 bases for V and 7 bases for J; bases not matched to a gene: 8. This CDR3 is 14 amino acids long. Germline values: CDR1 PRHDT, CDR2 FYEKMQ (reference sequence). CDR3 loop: CASSRSGRVGEQYF. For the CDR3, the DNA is TGTGCCAGCAGCCGAAGCGGGAGGGTCGGGGAGCAGTACTTC.

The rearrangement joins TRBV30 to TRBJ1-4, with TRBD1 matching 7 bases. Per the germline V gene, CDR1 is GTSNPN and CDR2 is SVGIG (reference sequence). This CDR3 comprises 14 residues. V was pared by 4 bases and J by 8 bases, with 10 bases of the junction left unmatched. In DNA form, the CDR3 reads TGTGCCTGGAATCCCGAGACAGGGAGCGAAAAACTGTTTTTT. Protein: CAWNPETGSEKLFF.

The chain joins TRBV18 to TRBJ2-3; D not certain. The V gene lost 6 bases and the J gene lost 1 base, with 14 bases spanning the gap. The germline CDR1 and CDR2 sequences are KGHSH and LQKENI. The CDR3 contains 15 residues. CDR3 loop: CASSPPRGGTDTQYF. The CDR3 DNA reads TGTGCCAGCTCCCCGCCAAGAGGTGGCACAGATACGCAGTATTTT. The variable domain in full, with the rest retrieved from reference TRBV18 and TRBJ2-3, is NAGVMQNPRHLVRRRGQEARLRCSPMKGHSHVYWYRQLPEEGLKFMVYLQKENIIDESGMPKERFSAEFPKEGPSILRIQQVVRGDSAAYFCASSPPRGGTDTQYFGPGTRLTVL.

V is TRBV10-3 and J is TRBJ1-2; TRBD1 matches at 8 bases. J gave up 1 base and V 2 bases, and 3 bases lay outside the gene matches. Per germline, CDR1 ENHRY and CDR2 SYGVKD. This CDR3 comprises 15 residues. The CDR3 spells CAISEGQGGNYGYTF. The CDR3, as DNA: TGTGCCATCAGTGAGGGACAGGGAGGTAACTATGGCTACACCTTC.